The 25 T cell receptor beta chains presented below share a single source sample, sequenced in a study of blood T cell repertoires in COVID-19. Measured with immunoSEQ multiplex PCR; TCRdb has only the in-frame clones, and not every one. The sample has roughly 140,000 clones, 85% seen once. Material for sequencing was PBMCs or T cells enriched from blood (not recorded which). The receptors originated from a woman in her forties who had recovered from COVID-19.

This sequence joins TRBV4-1 and TRBJ1-1, with D uncertain. The germline V gene has CDR1 MGHRA and CDR2 YSYEKL. The V end was cut by 4 bases, the J end by 1 base, with 10 bases between. The CDR3 covers 14 residues. CDR3 protein: CASSPFGRNTEAFF. CDR3 DNA sequence: TGCGCCAGCAGCCCCTTTGGCAGGAACACTGAAGCTTTCTTT.

The chain links TRBV10-1 to TRBJ1-5, with 8 bases that match TRBD1. CDR3 length: 15 residues. The V and J ends lost 0 bases and 2 bases, in that order; junction bases with no gene match: 0. Germline-derived CDR1 and CDR2 are WNHNN and SYGVQD (reference sequence). This CDR3 is CASSESDRGNQPQHF. The CDR3 DNA reads TGCGCCAGCAGTGAGTCGGACAGGGGCAATCAGCCCCAGCATTTT.

This chain links TRBV6-5 with TRBJ2-7; D is perhaps TRBD2 (7 bases). Trimming pared 2 bases from V and 3 bases from J, leaving 14 bases between. This CDR3 contains 15 residues. CDR1 is MNHEY and CDR2 is SVGAGI in the germline V gene. CDR3 amino acids: CASSYLRGPLYEQYF. CDR3 nucleotide sequence: TGTGCCAGCAGTTACCTGCGGGGGCCCCTCTACGAGCAGTACTTC.

This chain connects TRBV19 to TRBJ1-5; D may be TRBD1 (6 bases). In germline, CDR1 is LNHDA, CDR2 SQIVND (reference sequence). The CDR3 is made up of 14 amino acids. V lost 2 bases, J lost 4 bases, and 9 bases lay in between. CDR3 coding DNA: TGTGCCAGTAGTATATTGACAGGTAATCAGCCCCAGCATTTT. Encoded protein: CASSILTGNQPQHF.

This sequence joins TRBV4-1 and TRBJ1-1; 8 bases match TRBD1. Germline values: CDR1 MGHRA, CDR2 YSYEKL. The CDR3 consists of 14 residues. V shed 4 bases and J 5 bases; nucleotides not matched to a gene: 6. CDR3 region: CASSPRTGQTEAFF. CDR3 sequence (DNA): TGCGCCAGCAGCCCCAGGACAGGGCAAACTGAAGCTTTCTTT.

At least ten counts were recorded for this clone. A read error may produce the germline difference seen at one junction end. The J gene is TRBJ2-7, the V gene TRBV14, with 7 positions matching TRBD1. Germline loops: CDR1 SGHDN, CDR2 FVKESK. This CDR3 spans 14 amino acids. The chain's CDR3 is CASSLMNKPGQWDF. Here the CDR3 DNA reads TGTGCCAGCAGCCTCATGAATAAACCGGGACAGTGGGACTTC.

V and J are TRBV2 and TRBJ1-1; D gene uncertain. V lost 7 bases and J 2 bases, leaving 14 bases between the germline ends. Germline loops: CDR1 SNHLY, CDR2 FYNNEI. The CDR3 is 14 amino acids. CDR3 sequence (DNA): TGTGCCAGCATGGAGACCGAGCTAAACACTGAAGCTTTCTTT. It codes for CASMETELNTEAFF.

The CDR3 loop reads CASSQLPHLNEQFF. In nucleotides, the CDR3 is TGTGCCAGCAGCCAACTCCCCCACCTCAATGAGCAGTTCTTC. The chain combines TRBV11-3 with TRBJ2-1; D ambiguous. Germline CDR1 and CDR2: SGHNT and YENEEA. V lost 5 bases and J 6 bases, leaving 14 bases between the germline ends. There are 14 residues in the CDR3.

V and J are TRBV29-1 and TRBJ1-2; the match to TRBD1 covers 9 bases. Germline V CDR1 and CDR2: SQVTM, ANQGSEA. V lost 6 bases, J lost 8 bases, and 7 bases stayed unmatched. The CDR3 has 12 residues. The CDR3 is CSVPGQGFGYTF. The CDR3 region has the DNA TGCAGCGTCCCGGGACAGGGCTTCGGCTACACCTTC.

V gene TRBV3-1 (or the pseudogene TRBV3-2) combines with J gene TRBJ2-7, with 7 bases lining up with TRBD2. CDR1 and CDR2 from the germline V gene are LGHDT and YNNKEL (reference sequence). Trimming removed 8 bases from V and 0 bases from J; junction bases left unmatched: 7. This CDR3 is 14 amino acids long. CDR3 loop: CASGGLADSYEQYF. Here the CDR3 DNA reads TGTGCCAGCGGGGGTCTAGCGGACTCCTACGAGCAGTACTTC.

Points on this clone: The junction differs from germline at one of its ends, possibly a read error. V is TRBV10-2 and J is TRBJ1-3; no clear D gene. Germline V gene sequence: CDR1 WSHSY, CDR2 SAAADI. This CDR3 has 13 amino acids. This CDR3 is CASSEGLGRGLGF. The CDR3 DNA is TGCGCCAGCAGTGAAGGGTTAGGGAGAGGCCTTGGCTTT.

This chain joins TRBV18 and TRBJ2-7, with D perhaps TRBD1 (6 bases). The V gene lost 6 bases and the J gene lost 3 bases, with 15 bases spanning the gap. The length of the CDR3 is 14 residues. Germline-derived CDR1 and CDR2 are KGHSH and LQKENI. CDR3 nucleotides: TGTGCCAGCTCCCCCTTGAGGGGGAACTACGAGCAGTACTTC. Translated: CASSPLRGNYEQYF.

This rearrangement joins TRBV30 to TRBJ2-1; a possible D gene is TRBD2 (6 bases). Trimming left V 4 bases short and J 3 bases short, with 10 bases between. This CDR3 region has 13 residues. Per the germline V gene, CDR1 is GTSNPN and CDR2 is SVGIG (reference sequence). In DNA form, the CDR3 reads TGTGCCTGGAATAGACTAGTCTACAATGAGCAGTTCTTC. Amino acid sequence: CAWNRLVYNEQFF.

V usage is TRBV11-1 and J usage is TRBJ2-3; D unresolved. Deletions cut 2 bases from V and 1 base from J, with 10 bases between. Germline CDR1 and CDR2: SGHAT and FQDESV (reference sequence). The CDR3 extends over 15 amino acids. CDR3 bases: TGTGCCAGCAGCTTATTAGTCGATGGCACAGATACGCAGTATTTT. Encoded protein: CASSLLVDGTDTQYF.

The chain recombines TRBV5-1 with TRBJ2-7, with TRBD1 as a possible D gene (5 bases). Germline values: CDR1 SGHRS, CDR2 YFSETQ. This CDR3 comprises 14 residues. V was pared by 5 bases and J by 2 bases, with 14 bases between. CDR3 DNA: TGCGCCAGCAGAAGGGGCTTTTTAACCTACGAGCAGTACTTC. Protein: CASRRGFLTYEQYF. The whole variable domain, filled in from reference TRBV5-1 and TRBJ2-7, reads KAGVTQTPRYLIKTRGQQVTLSCSPISGHRSVSWYQQTPGQGLQFLFEYFSETQRNKGNFPGRFSGRQFSNSRSEMNVSTLELGDSALYLCASRRGFLTYEQYFGPGTRLTVT.

The CDR3 bases are TGTGCCAGCAGCCGGGACAGGGGGAATCAGCCCCAGCATTTT. Protein product: CASSRDRGNQPQHF. The gene calls are TRBV6-5 and TRBJ1-5; 11 bases align to TRBD1. This CDR3 has 14 residues. V shed 6 bases, J shed 4 bases, and the junction held 2 bases outside the gene matches. Germline-derived CDR1 and CDR2 are MNHEY and SVGAGI.

This chain joins TRBV2 and TRBJ1-2; possible D gene TRBD1, 5 bases. CDR3 length: 13 amino acids. Trimming pared 6 bases from V and 8 bases from J, leaving 16 bases between. Germline loops: CDR1 SNHLY, CDR2 FYNNEI. This chain's CDR3 is CASSVEQDGGYTF. The CDR3 DNA reads as TGTGCCAGCAGCGTGGAACAGGACGGCGGCTACACCTTC. The complete variable domain, with remaining parts taken from reference TRBV2 and TRBJ1-2, reads EPEVTQTPSHQVTQMGQEVILRCVPISNHLYFYWYRQILGQKVEFLVSFYNNEISEKSEIFDDQFSVERPDGSNFTLKIRSTKLEDSAMYFCASSVEQDGGYTFGSGTRLTVV.

The rearrangement joins TRBV14 to TRBJ1-1; D not certain. With 1 base removed from V and 10 bases from J, the gap between germline ends came to 13 bases. Germline assignment: CDR1 SGHDN and CDR2 FVKESK. There are 13 residues in the CDR3. The CDR3 sequence is CASSQGKGGVAFF. The CDR3 nucleotides are TGTGCCAGCAGCCAAGGCAAGGGCGGGGTAGCTTTCTTT.

Only one count was recorded for this clone. The chain couples TRBV19 to TRBJ2-7, with 11 bases fitting TRBD2. The trim removed 5 bases at V and 4 bases at J, leaving 4 bases unmatched. Germline V gene data show CDR1 as LNHDA and CDR2 as SQIVND (reference sequence). The CDR3 loop spans 14 amino acids. In DNA form, the CDR3 reads TGTGCCAGTAGTTTGGGACTAGCGGCTTACGAGCAGTACTTC. Translating it yields CASSLGLAAYEQYF.

The rearrangement joins TRBV6-5 to TRBJ2-1, with 8 bases matching TRBD1. V lost 4 bases, J lost 7 bases, and 9 bases stayed unmatched. The V gene's germline CDR1 is MNHEY and CDR2 SVGAGI. This CDR3 comprises 15 residues. The CDR3 DNA reads TGTGCCAGCAGTTGGGAGACAGGGGACAAAAATGAGCAGTTCTTC. This translates into CASSWETGDKNEQFF.

This rearrangement joins TRBV6-5 to TRBJ1-4; D is unresolved. V lost 0 bases and J 6 bases, leaving 11 bases between the germline ends. The CDR3 spans 15 residues. Germline assignment: CDR1 MNHEY and CDR2 SVGAGI. The CDR3 DNA is TGTGCCAGCAGTTACTCGGGAGCTTCTTATGAAAAACTGTTTTTT. This sequence encodes CASSYSGASYEKLFF.

V and J are TRBV24-1 and TRBJ2-5, with a possible D match to TRBD1 (6 bases). V was cut by 5 bases and J by 6 bases, with 18 bases left in between. The length of the CDR3 is 15 residues. Germline CDR1 reads KGHDR; CDR2 reads SFDVKD. CDR3: CATSVSQGSVKTQYF. DNA for the CDR3: TGTGCCACCAGTGTAAGTCAGGGGAGTGTGAAGACCCAGTACTTC.

Comments on this clone: The sample contains more than one DNA sequence encoding this CDR3. The chain is built from TRBV12-3 or TRBV12-4 and TRBJ2-7; D possibly corresponds to TRBD1 (6 bases). The CDR3 runs 13 residues. V was clipped by 3 bases and J by 2 bases, with 8 bases between them. CDR3 amino acids: CASSLDSTYEQYF. The DNA of the CDR3 is TGTGCCAGCAGTTTGGACAGCACCTACGAGCAGTACTTC.

The chain recombines TRBV9 with TRBJ1-1, with 8 bases identical to TRBD1. Per the germline V gene, CDR1 is SGDLS and CDR2 is YYNGEE. CDR3 length equals 14 residues. Losses at the gene ends were 0 bases for V and 7 bases for J; bases not matched to a gene: 5. The CDR3 bases are TGTGCCAGCAGCGTAGGGGTTGGGACAGGTGAAGCTTTCTTT. Amino acids: CASSVGVGTGEAFF. The full variable domain, with the rest looked up from reference TRBV9 and TRBJ1-1, is DSGVTQTPKHLITATGQRVTLRCSPRSGDLSVYWYQQSLDQGLQFLIQYYNGEERAKGNILERFSAQQFPDLHSELNLSSLELGDSALYFCASSVGVGTGEAFFGQGTRLTVV.

This clone was seen a few times. The chain links TRBV9 to TRBJ2-5; tentative D call: TRBD2 (6 bases). There are 15 residues in the CDR3. V gave up 0 bases and J gave up 2 bases, with 11 bases separating them. Germline V gives CDR1 SGDLS, CDR2 YYNGEE. CDR3 bases: TGTGCCAGCAGCGTAGGCGCGGGATGGCAAGAGACCCAGTACTTC. Protein product: CASSVGAGWQETQYF. Combining the CDR3 with reference TRBV9 and TRBJ2-5 gives the whole variable domain DSGVTQTPKHLITATGQRVTLRCSPRSGDLSVYWYQQSLDQGLQFLIQYYNGEERAKGNILERFSAQQFPDLHSELNLSSLELGDSALYFCASSVGAGWQETQYFGPGTRLLVL.